The present TCR beta chain was sequenced within a study of shared clonotypes between healthy human individuals. General study points: Naive subsets generally had larger estimated richness than memory subsets. The generation probabilities recorded for non-shared clonotypes fell below those of clonotypes shared by all four donors.

With regard to this clone: The antigen is not known. Compared with germline, one end of the junction differs, possibly owing to a read error.

Germline CDR1 reads SGHDN; CDR2 reads FVKESK. This CDR3 region has 13 residues. Some clones are missing from TCRdb's copy, which holds only in-frame ones; the method was immunoSEQ multiplex PCR. The data show about 1.1 million clones, 70% to 85% seen once. The sequence derives from a man aged 18 to 30 in good health. Some clones in this sample may be carry-over from other donors' samples. V usage is TRBV14 and J usage is TRBJ1-6; D is undetermined. The sequenced sample was memory CD4+ T cells from PBMCs. Subset here: CD45RA-negative fraction. The chain's CDR3 is CASSQDLNSPLRF. The CDR3 coding sequence is TGTGCCAGCAGCCAAGATCTTAATTCACCCCTCCGCTTT.